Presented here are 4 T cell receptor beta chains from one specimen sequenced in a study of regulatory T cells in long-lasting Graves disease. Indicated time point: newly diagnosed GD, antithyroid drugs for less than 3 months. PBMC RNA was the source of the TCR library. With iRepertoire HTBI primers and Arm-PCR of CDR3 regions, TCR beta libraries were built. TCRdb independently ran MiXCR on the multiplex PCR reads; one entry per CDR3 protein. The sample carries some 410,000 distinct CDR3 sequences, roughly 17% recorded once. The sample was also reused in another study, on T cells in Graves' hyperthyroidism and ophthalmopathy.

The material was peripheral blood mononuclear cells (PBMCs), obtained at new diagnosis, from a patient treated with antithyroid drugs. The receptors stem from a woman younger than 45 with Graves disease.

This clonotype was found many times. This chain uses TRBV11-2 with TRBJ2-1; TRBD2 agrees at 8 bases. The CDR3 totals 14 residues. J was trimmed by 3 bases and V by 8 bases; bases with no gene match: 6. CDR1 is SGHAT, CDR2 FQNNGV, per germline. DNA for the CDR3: TGTGCCAGCGGTAGCGGGACCTTCTACAATGAGCAGTTCTTC. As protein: CASGSGTFYNEQFF.

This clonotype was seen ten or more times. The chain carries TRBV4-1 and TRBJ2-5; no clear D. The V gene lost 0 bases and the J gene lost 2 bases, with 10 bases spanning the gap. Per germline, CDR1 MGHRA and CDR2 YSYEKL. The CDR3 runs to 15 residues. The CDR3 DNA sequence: TGCGCCAGCAGCCAAGATCAAGGGTTGCAAGAGACCCAGTACTTC. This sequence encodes CASSQDQGLQETQYF.

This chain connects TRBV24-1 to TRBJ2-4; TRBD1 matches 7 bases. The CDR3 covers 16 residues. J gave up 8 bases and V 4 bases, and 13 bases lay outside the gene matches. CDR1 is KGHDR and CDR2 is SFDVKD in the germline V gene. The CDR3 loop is CATSDATGASTDIQYF. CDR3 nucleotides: TGTGCCACCAGTGACGCTACAGGGGCCTCGACGGACATTCAGTACTTC.

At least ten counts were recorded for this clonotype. CDR3 sequence: CASGPRGAPYNEQFF. CDR3 nucleotides: TGTGCTAGTGGTCCGCGAGGGGCTCCCTACAATGAGCAGTTCTTC. The rearrangement links TRBV12-5 to TRBJ2-1, with D perhaps TRBD1 or TRBD2 (5 bases each). Germline CDR1 LGHNT, CDR2 FRNRAP. V lost 5 bases, J lost 2 bases, and 13 bases lay in between. This CDR3 has 15 amino acids. Based on the CDR3 plus reference TRBV12-5 and TRBJ2-1, the full variable domain is DARVTQTPRHKVTEMGQEVTMRCQPILGHNTVFWYRQTMMQGLELLAYFRNRAPLDDSGMPKDRFSAEMPDATLATLKIQPSEPRDSAVYFCASGPRGAPYNEQFFGPGTRLTVL.